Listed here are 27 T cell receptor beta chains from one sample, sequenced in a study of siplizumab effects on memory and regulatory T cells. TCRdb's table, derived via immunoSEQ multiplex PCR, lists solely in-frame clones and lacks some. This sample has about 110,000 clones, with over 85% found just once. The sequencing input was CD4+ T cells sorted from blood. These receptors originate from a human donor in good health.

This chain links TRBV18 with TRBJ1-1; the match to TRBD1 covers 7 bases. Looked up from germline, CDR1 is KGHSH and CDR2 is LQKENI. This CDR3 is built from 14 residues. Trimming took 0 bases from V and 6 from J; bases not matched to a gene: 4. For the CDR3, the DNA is TGTGCCAGCTCACCACCCAACAGGGGCCCTGAAGCTTTCTTT. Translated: CASSPPNRGPEAFF.

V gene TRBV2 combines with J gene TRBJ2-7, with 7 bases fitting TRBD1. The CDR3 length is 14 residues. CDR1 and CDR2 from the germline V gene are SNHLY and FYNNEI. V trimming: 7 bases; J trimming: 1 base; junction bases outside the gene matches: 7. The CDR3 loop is CASMTGTASYEQYF. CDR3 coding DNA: TGTGCCAGCATGACCGGGACAGCTTCCTACGAGCAGTACTTC.

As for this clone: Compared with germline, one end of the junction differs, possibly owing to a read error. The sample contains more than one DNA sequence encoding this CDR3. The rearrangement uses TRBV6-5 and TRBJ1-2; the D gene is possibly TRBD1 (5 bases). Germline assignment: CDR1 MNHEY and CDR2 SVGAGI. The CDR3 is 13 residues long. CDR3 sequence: CASRAGTNYGYTF. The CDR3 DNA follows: TGTGCCAGCAGGGCCGGGACTAACTATGGCTACACTTTC.

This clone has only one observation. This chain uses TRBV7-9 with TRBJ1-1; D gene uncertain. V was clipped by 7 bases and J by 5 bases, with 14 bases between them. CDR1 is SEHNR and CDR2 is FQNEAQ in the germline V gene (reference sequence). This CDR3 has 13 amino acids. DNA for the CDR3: TGTGCCAGCACTGCGGGGAGGCGAACTGAAGCTTTCTTT. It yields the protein CASTAGRRTEAFF.

CDR3 in DNA: TGTGCCACCAGCAGAGACAGGGTATCCTACGAGCAGTACTTC. It encodes CATSRDRVSYEQYF. V and J are TRBV15 and TRBJ2-7, with D possibly TRBD1 on 5 matching bases. The germline V and J ends were trimmed by 0 bases and 1 base, with 7 bases remaining between them. Per germline, CDR1 LNHNV and CDR2 YYDKDF (reference sequence). The CDR3 extends over 14 amino acids.

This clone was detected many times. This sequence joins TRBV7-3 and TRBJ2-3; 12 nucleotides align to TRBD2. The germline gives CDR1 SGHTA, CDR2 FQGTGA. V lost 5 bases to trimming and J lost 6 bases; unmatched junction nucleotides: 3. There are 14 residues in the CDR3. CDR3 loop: CASSASGRDDTQYF. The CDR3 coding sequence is TGTGCCAGCAGCGCTAGCGGGAGGGACGATACGCAGTATTTT.

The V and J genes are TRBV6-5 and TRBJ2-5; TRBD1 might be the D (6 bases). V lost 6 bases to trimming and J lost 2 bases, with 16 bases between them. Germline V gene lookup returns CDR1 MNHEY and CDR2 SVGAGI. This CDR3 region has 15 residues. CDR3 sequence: CASSDRQGQQETQYF. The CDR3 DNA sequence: TGTGCCAGCAGCGATAGGCAGGGACAACAAGAGACCCAGTACTTC.

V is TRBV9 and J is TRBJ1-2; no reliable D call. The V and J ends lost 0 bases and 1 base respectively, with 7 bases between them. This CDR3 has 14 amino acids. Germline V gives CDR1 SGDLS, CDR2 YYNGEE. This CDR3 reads CASSVEADNYGYTF. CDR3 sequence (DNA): TGTGCCAGCAGCGTAGAGGCAGATAACTATGGCTACACCTTC.

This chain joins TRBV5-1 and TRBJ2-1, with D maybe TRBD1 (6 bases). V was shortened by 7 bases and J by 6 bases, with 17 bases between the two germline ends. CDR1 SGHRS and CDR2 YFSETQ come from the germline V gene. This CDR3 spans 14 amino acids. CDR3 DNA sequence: TGCGCCAGCTTGGGCCAGGGGATCGGCAATGAGCAGTTCTTC. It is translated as CASLGQGIGNEQFF.

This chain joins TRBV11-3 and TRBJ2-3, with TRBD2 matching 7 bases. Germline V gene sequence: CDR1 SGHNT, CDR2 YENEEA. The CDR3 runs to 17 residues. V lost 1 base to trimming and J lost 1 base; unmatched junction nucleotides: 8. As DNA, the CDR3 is TGTGCCAGCAGCTTAGGGGCTAGCGGTGGCCGCACAGATACGCAGTATTTT. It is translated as CASSLGASGGRTDTQYF.

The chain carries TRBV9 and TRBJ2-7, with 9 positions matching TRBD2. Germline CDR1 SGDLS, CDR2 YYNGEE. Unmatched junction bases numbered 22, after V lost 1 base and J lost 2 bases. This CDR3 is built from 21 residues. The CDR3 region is CASSVRRRGGTSPQLTYEQYF. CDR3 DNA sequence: TGTGCCAGCAGCGTAAGGCGAAGGGGAGGGACTAGCCCCCAGTTAACCTACGAGCAGTACTTC.

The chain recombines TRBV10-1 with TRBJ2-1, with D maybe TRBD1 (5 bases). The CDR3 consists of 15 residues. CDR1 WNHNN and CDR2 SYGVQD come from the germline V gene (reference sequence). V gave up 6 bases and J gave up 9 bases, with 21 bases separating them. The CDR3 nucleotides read TGCGCCAGCAGCCCAGGGCCTTCTAGTATCGGTGAGCAGTTCTTC. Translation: CASSPGPSSIGEQFF.

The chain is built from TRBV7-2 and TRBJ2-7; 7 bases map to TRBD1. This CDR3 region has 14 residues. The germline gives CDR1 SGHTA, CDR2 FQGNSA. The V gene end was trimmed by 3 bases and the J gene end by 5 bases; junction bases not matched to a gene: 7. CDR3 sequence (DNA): TGTGCCAGCAGCTTGACAGGGAATTTGAACGAGCAGTACTTC. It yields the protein CASSLTGNLNEQYF.

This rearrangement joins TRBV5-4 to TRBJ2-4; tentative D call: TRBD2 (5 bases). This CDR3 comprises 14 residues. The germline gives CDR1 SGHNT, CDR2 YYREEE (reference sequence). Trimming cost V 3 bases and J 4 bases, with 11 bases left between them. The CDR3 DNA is TGTGCCAGCAGCTCCACCGGGGAGAAAAACATTCAGTACTTC. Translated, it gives CASSSTGEKNIQYF.

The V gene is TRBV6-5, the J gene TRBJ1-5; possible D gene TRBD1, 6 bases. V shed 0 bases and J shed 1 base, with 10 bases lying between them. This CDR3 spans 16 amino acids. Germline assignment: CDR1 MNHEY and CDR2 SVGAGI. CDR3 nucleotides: TGTGCCAGCAGTTACTCCGCAGGGGTAAGCAATCAGCCCCAGCATTTT. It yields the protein CASSYSAGVSNQPQHF.

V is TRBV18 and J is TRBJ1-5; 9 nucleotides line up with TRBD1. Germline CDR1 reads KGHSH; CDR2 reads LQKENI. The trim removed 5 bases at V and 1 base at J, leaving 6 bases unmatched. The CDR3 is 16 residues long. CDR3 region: CASSGGGQGSNQPQHF. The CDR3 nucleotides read TGTGCCAGCTCAGGTGGGGGACAGGGAAGCAATCAGCCCCAGCATTTT.

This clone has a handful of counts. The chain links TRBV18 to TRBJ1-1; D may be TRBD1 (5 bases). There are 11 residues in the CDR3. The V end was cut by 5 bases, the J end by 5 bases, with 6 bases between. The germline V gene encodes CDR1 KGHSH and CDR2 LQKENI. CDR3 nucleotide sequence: TGTGCCAGCTCAGAGGGGACTGAAGCTTTCTTT. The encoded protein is CASSEGTEAFF.

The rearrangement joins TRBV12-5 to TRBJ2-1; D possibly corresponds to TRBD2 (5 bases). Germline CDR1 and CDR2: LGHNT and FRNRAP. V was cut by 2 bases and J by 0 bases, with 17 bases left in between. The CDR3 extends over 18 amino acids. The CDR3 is CASGLYIGSVSSYNEQFF. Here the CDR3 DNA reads TGTGCTAGTGGTTTGTACATCGGTAGCGTGAGCTCCTACAATGAGCAGTTCTTC.

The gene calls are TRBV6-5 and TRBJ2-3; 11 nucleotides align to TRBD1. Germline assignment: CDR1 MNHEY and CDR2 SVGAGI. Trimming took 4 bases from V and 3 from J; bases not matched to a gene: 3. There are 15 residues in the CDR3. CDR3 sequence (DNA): TGTGCCAGCAGTTCTCGGGACAGGGGGACAGATACGCAGTATTTT. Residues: CASSSRDRGTDTQYF.

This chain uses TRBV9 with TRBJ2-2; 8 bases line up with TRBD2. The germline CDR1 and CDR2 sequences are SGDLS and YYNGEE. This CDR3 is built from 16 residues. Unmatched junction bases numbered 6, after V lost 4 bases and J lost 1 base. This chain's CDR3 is CASSFRAGGNTGELFF. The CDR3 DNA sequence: TGTGCCAGCAGCTTCCGTGCGGGAGGGAACACCGGGGAGCTGTTTTTT.

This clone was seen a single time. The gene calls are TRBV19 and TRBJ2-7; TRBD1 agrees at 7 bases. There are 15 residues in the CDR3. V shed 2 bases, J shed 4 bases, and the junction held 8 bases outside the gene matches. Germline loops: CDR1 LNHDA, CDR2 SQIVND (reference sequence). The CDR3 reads CASSILGTEEYEQYF. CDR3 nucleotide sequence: TGTGCCAGTAGTATACTTGGGACAGAAGAGTACGAGCAGTACTTC.

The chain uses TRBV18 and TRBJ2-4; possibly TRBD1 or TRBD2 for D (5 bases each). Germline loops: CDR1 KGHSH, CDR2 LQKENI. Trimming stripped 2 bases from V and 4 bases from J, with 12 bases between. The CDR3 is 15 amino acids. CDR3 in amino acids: CASSPEGTAKNIQYF. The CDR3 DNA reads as TGTGCCAGCTCACCAGAGGGGACCGCTAAAAACATTCAGTACTTC. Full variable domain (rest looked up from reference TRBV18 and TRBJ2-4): NAGVMQNPRHLVRRRGQEARLRCSPMKGHSHVYWYRQLPEEGLKFMVYLQKENIIDESGMPKERFSAEFPKEGPSILRIQQVVRGDSAAYFCASSPEGTAKNIQYFGAGTRLSVL.

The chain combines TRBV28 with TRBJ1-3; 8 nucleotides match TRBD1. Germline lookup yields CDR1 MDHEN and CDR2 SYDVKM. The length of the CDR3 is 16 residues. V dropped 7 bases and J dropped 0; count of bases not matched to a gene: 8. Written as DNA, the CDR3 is TGTGCCAGCACCGGGGGACAGGCGCTCTCTGGAAACACCATATATTTT. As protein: CASTGGQALSGNTIYF.

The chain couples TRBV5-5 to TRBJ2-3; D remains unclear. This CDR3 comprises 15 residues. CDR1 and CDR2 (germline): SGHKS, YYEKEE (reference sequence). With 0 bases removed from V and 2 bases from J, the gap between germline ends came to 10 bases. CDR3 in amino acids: CASSLDSRFTDTQYF. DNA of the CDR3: TGTGCCAGCAGCTTGGATTCCCGCTTCACAGATACGCAGTATTTT.

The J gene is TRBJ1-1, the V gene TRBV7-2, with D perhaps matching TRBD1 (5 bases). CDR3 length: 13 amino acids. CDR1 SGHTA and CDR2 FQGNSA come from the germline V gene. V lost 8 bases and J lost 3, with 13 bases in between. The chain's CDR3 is CASGRGRDTEAFF. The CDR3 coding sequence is TGTGCCAGCGGTAGGGGTAGGGACACTGAAGCTTTCTTT.

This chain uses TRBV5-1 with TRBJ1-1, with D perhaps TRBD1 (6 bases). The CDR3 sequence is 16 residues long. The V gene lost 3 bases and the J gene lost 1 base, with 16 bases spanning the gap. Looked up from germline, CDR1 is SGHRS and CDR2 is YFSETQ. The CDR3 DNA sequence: TGCGCCAGCAGCTCGACGAAGACGACAGGGAACACTGAAGCTTTCTTT. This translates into CASSSTKTTGNTEAFF.

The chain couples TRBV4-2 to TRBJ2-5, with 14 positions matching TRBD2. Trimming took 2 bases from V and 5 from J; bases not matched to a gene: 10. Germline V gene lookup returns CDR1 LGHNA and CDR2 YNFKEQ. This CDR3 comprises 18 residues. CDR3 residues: CASSQPEGLAGARETQYF. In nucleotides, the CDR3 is TGTGCCAGCAGCCAACCAGAGGGACTAGCGGGAGCTCGGGAGACCCAGTACTTC.